This T cell receptor (beta chain) was recorded in a study of T-cell memory formation after mild COVID-19. Broader study findings: Shrinking CD4+ clones resided mostly in CM and EM, and CD8+ ones in EMRA. Several responding clones turned up in pre-infection memory, indicating that cross-reactive memory may have taken part.

TCRdb ran MiXCR on the 5' RACE reads and lists one entry per CDR3 protein. The sample has some 120,000 distinct CDR3 sequences; approximately 5.9% are singletons. This clonotype was detected a few times. Its target is not known. Trimming took 1 base from V and 4 from J; bases not matched to a gene: 10. The CDR3 has 17 amino acids. Germline V CDR1 and CDR2: LGHDT, YNNKEL (reference sequence). The specimen was PBMCs or a T cell subset sorted from them (not recorded which). The clonotype comes from an adult woman who had mild COVID-19 (a few samples of this study predate the infection). Cell type and time point are not known. This chain uses TRBV3-1 with TRBJ2-3; TRBD2 matches at 8 bases. The CDR3 loop is CASSQAPAGALADTQYF. CDR3 DNA: TGTGCCAGCAGCCAAGCCCCAGCGGGGGCTCTCGCAGATACGCAGTATTTT.